This section outlines one T cell receptor (beta chain) sequence together with its context. Its antigen is unidentified. In germline, CDR1 is SGHTA, CDR2 FQGNSA. Trimming took off 5 bases at V and 3 bases at J, with 14 bases between the two ends. This CDR3 region has 16 residues. The sample is drawn from a study of T-cell memory formation after mild COVID-19. Whole-study findings and limits: Whether day 37 second-wave clones are SARS-CoV-2-specific was not confirmed. Clones shrinking from day 15 to 85 showed even CD4/CD8 mixes; later expanders tilted CD4+. Most CD4+ clones that shrank were in CM and EM, while CD8+ ones turned up in EMRA.

TCR alpha and TCR beta cDNA libraries carrying sample barcodes and UMIs were produced by 5'RACE using constant-segment primers. TCRdb passed the 5' RACE reads through MiXCR, listing each CDR3 protein once. This sample yields 250,000 to 350,000 distinct CDR3 sequences, of which roughly 21% are seen a single time; 20% to 25% belongs to the top ten. Sequenced: PBMCs or a T cell subset sorted from them (not recorded which). The TCR comes from a man aged 18 to 29 who had mild COVID-19 (a few samples of this study predate the infection). Cell type and time point are not known. The J gene is TRBJ1-6, the V gene TRBV7-2; D is uncertain. CDR3 protein: CASSPGRFFYNSPLHF. For the CDR3, the DNA is TGTGCCAGCAGCCCCGGACGTTTTTTCTATAATTCACCCCTCCACTTT.